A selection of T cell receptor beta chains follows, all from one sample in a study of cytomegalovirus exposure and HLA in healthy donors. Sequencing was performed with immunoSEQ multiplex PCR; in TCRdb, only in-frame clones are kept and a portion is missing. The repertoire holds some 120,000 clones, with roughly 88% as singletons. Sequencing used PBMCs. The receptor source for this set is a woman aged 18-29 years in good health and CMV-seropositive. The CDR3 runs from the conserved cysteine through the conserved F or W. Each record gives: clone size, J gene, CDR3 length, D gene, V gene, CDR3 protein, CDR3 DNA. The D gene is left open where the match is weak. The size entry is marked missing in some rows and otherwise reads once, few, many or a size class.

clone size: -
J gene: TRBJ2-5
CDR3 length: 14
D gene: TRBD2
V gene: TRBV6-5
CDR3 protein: CASRAPAGGPTQYF
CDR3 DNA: TGTGCCAGCAGGGCTCCAGCGGGGGGGCCTACCCAGTACTTC

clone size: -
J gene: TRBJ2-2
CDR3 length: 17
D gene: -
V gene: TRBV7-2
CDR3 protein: CASSLPSPGDGTGELSF
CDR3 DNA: TGTGCCAGCAGCTTACCCTCCCCAGGGGATGGGACCGGGGAGCTGTCTTTT

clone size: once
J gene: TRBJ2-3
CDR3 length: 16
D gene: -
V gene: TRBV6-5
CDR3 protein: CASSYISTVFTDTQYF
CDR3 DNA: TGTGCCAGCAGTTACATCAGTACAGTCTTCACAGATACGCAGTATTTT

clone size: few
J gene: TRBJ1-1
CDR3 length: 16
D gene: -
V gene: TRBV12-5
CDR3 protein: CASGSRSGGYGTEAFF
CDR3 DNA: TGTGCTAGTGGTTCCCGGTCTGGGGGGTATGGAACTGAAGCTTTCTTT

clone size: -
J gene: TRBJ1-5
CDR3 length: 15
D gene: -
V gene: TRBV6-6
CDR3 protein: CASSLPGQSDQPQHF
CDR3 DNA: TGTGCCAGCAGTTTGCCCGGACAGAGTGATCAGCCCCAGCATTTT

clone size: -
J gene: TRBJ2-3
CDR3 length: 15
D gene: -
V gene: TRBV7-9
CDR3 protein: CASSPNDRLEDTQYF
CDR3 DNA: TGTGCCAGCAGCCCCAACGACAGGTTAGAGGATACGCAGTATTTT

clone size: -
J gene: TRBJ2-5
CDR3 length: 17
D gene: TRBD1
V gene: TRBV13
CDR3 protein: CASSTRTGGPLRETQYF
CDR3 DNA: TGTGCCAGCAGCACCCGGACAGGGGGCCCCCTGCGAGAGACCCAGTACTTC

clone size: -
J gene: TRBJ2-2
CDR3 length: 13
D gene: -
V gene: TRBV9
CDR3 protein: CASSVDTTGELFF
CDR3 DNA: TGTGCCAGCAGCGTAGACACAACCGGGGAGCTGTTTTTT

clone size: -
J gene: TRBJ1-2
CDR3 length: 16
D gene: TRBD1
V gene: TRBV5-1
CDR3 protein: CASSPNPQGLALGYTF
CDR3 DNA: TGCGCCAGCAGCCCCAATCCACAGGGGTTAGCGCTTGGCTACACCTTC

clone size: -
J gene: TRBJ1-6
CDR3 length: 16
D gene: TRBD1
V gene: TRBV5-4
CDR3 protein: CASSLKGQGDNSPLHF
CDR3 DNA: TGTGCCAGCAGCTTGAAGGGACAGGGAGATAATTCACCCCTCCACTTT

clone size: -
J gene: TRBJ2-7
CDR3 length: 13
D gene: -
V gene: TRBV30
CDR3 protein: CACHVRGSSEQYF
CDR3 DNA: TGTGCCTGCCATGTTCGGGGGTCAAGCGAGCAGTACTTC

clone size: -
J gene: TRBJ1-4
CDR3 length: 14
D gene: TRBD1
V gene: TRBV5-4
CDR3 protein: CASSLRQGNEKLFF
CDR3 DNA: TGTGCCAGCAGCCTTCGACAGGGAAATGAAAAACTGTTTTTT

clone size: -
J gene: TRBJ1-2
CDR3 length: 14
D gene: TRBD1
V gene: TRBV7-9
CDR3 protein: CASSSRDSNYGYTF
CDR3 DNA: TGTGCCAGCAGCTCCCGGGACAGTAACTATGGCTACACCTTC

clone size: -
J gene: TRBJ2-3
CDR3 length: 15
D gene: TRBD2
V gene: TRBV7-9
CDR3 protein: CASARGDGDLDTQYF
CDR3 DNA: TGTGCCAGCGCTCGGGGGGACGGTGACCTAGATACGCAGTATTTT

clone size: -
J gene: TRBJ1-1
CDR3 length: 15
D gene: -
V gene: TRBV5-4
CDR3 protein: CASSLVGSGNTEAFF
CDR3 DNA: TGTGCCAGCAGCTTGGTCGGGAGTGGAAACACTGAAGCTTTCTTT

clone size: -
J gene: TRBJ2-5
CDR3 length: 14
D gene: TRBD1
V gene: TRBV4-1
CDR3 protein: CASSPPGTGGTQYF
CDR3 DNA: TGCGCCAGCAGCCCCCCGGGGACAGGGGGAACCCAGTACTTC

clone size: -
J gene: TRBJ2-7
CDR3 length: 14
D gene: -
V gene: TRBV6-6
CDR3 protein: CASSYGQGQGEQYF
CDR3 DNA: TGTGCCAGCAGTTACGGGCAGGGTCAGGGCGAGCAGTACTTC

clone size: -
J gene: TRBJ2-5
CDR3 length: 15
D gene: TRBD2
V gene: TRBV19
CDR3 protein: CASSITSGDVETQYF
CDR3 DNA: TGTGCCAGTAGTATTACTAGCGGGGACGTGGAGACCCAGTACTTC